This TCR beta chain was obtained from a study of blood T cell repertoires in COVID-19. Whole-study context: Material from acute and convalescent COVID-19 was sourced from the United States, Italy and Spain. From T cells, B-cell-depleted T cells, or PBMCs came the material, which was cDNA or gDNA.

Authors' processing steps: Amplification of reference gene primers provided the estimated nucleated cell counts. The protocol was immunoSEQ multiplex PCR, while the TCRdb copy is restricted to in-frame clones and leaves out a portion. D and trimming come from the DNA, and the V and J calls and clone size come from that table. The top ten hold under 5.5% of the sample, which has some 290,000 clones, roughly 83% seen once. The V segment lost 10 bases and the J segment 7 bases; nucleotides outside the gene matches: 7. Germline V lookup: CDR1 MDHEN, CDR2 SYDVKM. The CDR3 is 13 amino acids. The clonotype originates from a man in his sixties who had recovered from COVID-19. The chain uses TRBV28 and TRBJ1-6, with 7 bases fitting TRBD1. Sequencing was performed on peripheral blood. CDR3 residues: CATGTALNSPLHF. In DNA, the CDR3 is TGTGCCACAGGGACAGCTCTCAATTCACCCCTCCACTTT.